The 10 T cell receptor beta chains presented below share a single source sample, sequenced in a study of blood T cell repertoires in COVID-19. Sequencing was performed with immunoSEQ multiplex PCR; in TCRdb, only in-frame clones are kept and a portion is missing. There are hundreds of thousands of clones in the sample; 83% occur only once, and less than 4% lies in the top ten. Source material: PBMCs or T cells enriched from blood (not recorded which). All receptors derive from a woman aged 40 to 49 who had been exposed to COVID-19.

V usage is TRBV29-1 and J usage is TRBJ2-5; the match to TRBD2 covers 8 bases. The length of the CDR3 is 15 residues. Germline CDR1 is SQVTM and CDR2 is ANQGSEA. J lost 1 base, V lost 2 bases, and 6 bases had no gene match. The CDR3 protein is CSVELVAGTQETQYF. The CDR3, as DNA: TGCAGCGTTGAATTGGTAGCGGGAACCCAAGAGACCCAGTACTTC. Together with reference TRBV29-1 and TRBJ2-5, the CDR3 gives the full variable domain: SAVISQKPSRDICQRGTSLTIQCQVDSQVTMMFWYRQQPGQSLTLIATANQGSEATYESGFVIDKFPISRPNLTFSTLTVSNMSPEDSSIYLCSVELVAGTQETQYFGPGTRLLVL.

Concerning this clone: Additional DNA sequences in this sample encode the identical CDR3. The V and J genes are TRBV6-5 and TRBJ1-5; 7 nucleotides match TRBD1. The ends lost 6 bases at V and 0 bases at J; junction bases unmatched: 5. The CDR3 is 15 residues long. From germline, CDR1 is MNHEY and CDR2 SVGAGI. The CDR3 bases are TGTGCCAGCAGGCCCACAGGGGATAGCAATCAGCCCCAGCATTTT. Translated: CASRPTGDSNQPQHF.

The chain links TRBV12-5 to TRBJ1-1, with D unresolved. In germline, CDR1 is LGHNT, CDR2 FRNRAP. This CDR3 is 16 amino acids long. Deletions cut 0 bases from V and 1 base from J, with 12 bases between. The CDR3 protein is CASGLVLSAENTEAFF. CDR3 coding DNA: TGTGCTAGTGGTTTGGTACTGTCGGCGGAGAACACTGAAGCTTTCTTT.

The chain has TRBV5-1 and TRBJ2-5, with D possibly matching TRBD2 (6 bases). Trimming took off 0 bases at V and 4 bases at J, with 16 bases between the two ends. The CDR3 covers 16 residues. Germline CDR1 is SGHRS and CDR2 is YFSETQ. The CDR3 loop is CASSLVGDGRGETQYF. The CDR3, as DNA: TGCGCCAGCAGCTTGGTTGGTGACGGGCGGGGAGAGACCCAGTACTTC.

This clone occurred once. The chain has TRBV2 and TRBJ1-1, with 8 bases matching TRBD1. The CDR3 has 18 residues. From germline, CDR1 is SNHLY and CDR2 FYNNEI. Trimming removed 7 bases from V and 4 bases from J; junction bases left unmatched: 20. CDR3: CASTLEAAPGGLGTEAFF. DNA of the CDR3: TGTGCCAGCACCCTTGAGGCCGCGCCAGGGGGCCTGGGCACTGAAGCTTTCTTT.

The CDR3 nucleotides read TGTGCCATCAGTGATTATCGGGACAGCCCCACAGATACGCAGTATTTT. Its protein product is CAISDYRDSPTDTQYF. This chain links TRBV10-3 with TRBJ2-3, with TRBD1 identical over 7 bases. Germline trimming cut 3 bases from V and 2 bases from J; bases unmatched to any gene: 8. Germline V gene lookup returns CDR1 ENHRY and CDR2 SYGVKD. CDR3 length equals 16 residues.

This chain links TRBV4-2 with TRBJ2-6; TRBD2 matches 13 bases. The germline gives CDR1 LGHNA, CDR2 YNFKEQ. CDR3 length: 20 residues. V trimming: 0 bases; J trimming: 0 bases; junction bases outside the gene matches: 5. CDR3 coding DNA: TGTGCCAGCAGCCAAGATTCCGGGACTAGCGGGGTCTCTGGGGCCAACGTCCTGACTTTC. Translating it yields CASSQDSGTSGVSGANVLTF.

This clone was counted a few times. The rearrangement joins TRBV7-2 to TRBJ1-2, with 8 bases lining up with TRBD1. The CDR3 is 14 residues long. Germline loops: CDR1 SGHTA, CDR2 FQGNSA. Losses at the gene ends were 4 bases for V and 5 bases for J; bases not matched to a gene: 6. The DNA of the CDR3 is TGTGCCAGCAGCTCACAGGGGGGTGGGTATGGCTACACCTTC. Amino acid sequence: CASSSQGGGYGYTF.

The chain joins TRBV12-3 or TRBV12-4 to TRBJ2-3; 7 positions match TRBD2. Losses at the gene ends were 4 bases for V and 10 bases for J; bases not matched to a gene: 2. This CDR3 has 11 residues. Here the CDR3 reads CASSSGGAQYF. The CDR3 nucleotides read TGTGCCAGCAGTTCGGGAGGAGCGCAGTATTTT.

The chain joins TRBV2 to TRBJ1-4; no definite D call. Germline CDR1 is SNHLY and CDR2 is FYNNEI. The CDR3 has 13 residues. The germline V and J ends were trimmed by 5 bases and 5 bases, with 9 bases remaining between them. The CDR3 DNA reads TGTGCCAGCAGTAGGACGGGGAATGAAAAACTGTTTTTT. Its protein is CASSRTGNEKLFF.